This TCR beta chain was captured by sequencing in a study of spatial heterogeneity in lung cancer. Study-level findings and limits: It was estimated that coverage of tumor T cells reached 6.5% to 8% for alpha chains and over 12% for beta chains. In tumors, expanded intratumoral alpha and beta TCR counts tracked mutation counts.

The CDR3 contains 15 residues. CDR1 MGHRA and CDR2 YSYEKL come from the germline V gene. The V segment lost 4 bases and the J segment 6 bases; nucleotides outside the gene matches: 7. About this clonotype itself: Its antigen remains unidentified.

This sample's time point: sample taken at primary tumor resection. TCRdb called the 5' RACE reads again in MiXCR, with one record for every CDR3 protein. The sample carries some 23,000 distinct CDR3 sequences, roughly 10% recorded once. The clonotype was recovered from a male donor with early-stage non-small cell lung cancer. The chain recombines TRBV4-1 with TRBJ2-1; 9 bases fit TRBD2. The sequenced sample was lung tumor tissue, obtained at surgery. The CDR3 nucleotides are TGCGCCAGCAGCCCGGGACTAGCTACGGTCAATGAGCAGTTCTTC. Its protein is CASSPGLATVNEQFF.